This is a list of T cell receptor beta chains from one sample in a study of T cell responses to AZD1222 COVID-19 vaccine. Generated by immunoSEQ multiplex PCR, the TCRdb table keeps only in-frame clones and is missing some. This sample has around 150,000 clones, with 80% to 95% found just once. This sample comprised peripheral blood, obtained 28 days after the second AZD1222 dose. These receptors were obtained from an adult who received the AZD1222 COVID-19 vaccine. CDR3s include the opening cysteine and the closing phenylalanine or tryptophan. Each record gives: CDR3 protein, CDR3 DNA, D gene, J gene, clone size, V gene. A D gene is named only where the DNA matches it firmly. Clone size is given for some rows only: seen once, a few or many times, or a class if the clone is expanded.

cdr3_aa: CASSLANQETQYF
cdr3_nt: TGCGCCAGCAGCTTGGCCAATCAAGAGACCCAGTACTTC
d_call: -
j_call: TRBJ2-5
clone_size: -
v_call: TRBV5-1

cdr3_aa: CASVFPVKIQGVDYGYTF
cdr3_nt: TGTGCCAGCGTCTTCCCAGTGAAGATCCAGGGGGTGGACTATGGCTACACCTTC
d_call: TRBD1
j_call: TRBJ1-2
clone_size: -
v_call: TRBV7-9

cdr3_aa: CASSYSSREAYEQYF
cdr3_nt: TGTGCCAGCAGTTACTCGTCACGGGAGGCGTACGAGCAGTACTTC
d_call: TRBD2
j_call: TRBJ2-7
clone_size: -
v_call: TRBV6-2/TRBV6-3

cdr3_aa: CASPTGSSHTEAFF
cdr3_nt: TGTGCAAGTCCCACGGGCAGTTCGCACACTGAAGCTTTCTTT
d_call: -
j_call: TRBJ1-1
clone_size: -
v_call: TRBV12-2

cdr3_aa: CASSSEPGLAGGYEQYF
cdr3_nt: TGTGCCAGCAGCTCAGAACCGGGACTAGCGGGAGGTTACGAGCAGTACTTC
d_call: TRBD2
j_call: TRBJ2-7
clone_size: -
v_call: TRBV7-2

cdr3_aa: CASSPPARQQNTEAFF
cdr3_nt: TGTGCCAGCTCACCACCGGCCCGACAGCAGAACACTGAAGCTTTCTTT
d_call: -
j_call: TRBJ1-1
clone_size: once
v_call: TRBV18

cdr3_aa: CASSGGQVYEQYF
cdr3_nt: TGTGCCAGCAGCGGGGGACAGGTCTACGAGCAGTACTTC
d_call: TRBD1
j_call: TRBJ2-7
clone_size: -
v_call: TRBV7-8

cdr3_aa: CASSLGRVNDGYTF
cdr3_nt: TGTGCCAGCAGCTTGGGAAGGGTGAATGATGGCTACACCTTC
d_call: -
j_call: TRBJ1-2
clone_size: -
v_call: TRBV5-4

cdr3_aa: CASSVGPANSYEQYF
cdr3_nt: TGTGCCAGCAGCGTAGGGCCAGCGAACTCCTACGAGCAGTACTTC
d_call: -
j_call: TRBJ2-7
clone_size: -
v_call: TRBV9

cdr3_aa: CASSHTRQGGYEQYF
cdr3_nt: TGTGCCAGCAGCCACACACGGCAGGGAGGCTACGAGCAGTACTTC
d_call: -
j_call: TRBJ2-7
clone_size: -
v_call: TRBV28

cdr3_aa: CASSLGRDRGYTF
cdr3_nt: TGTGCCAGCAGCTTAGGCAGGGACCGCGGCTACACCTTC
d_call: -
j_call: TRBJ1-2
clone_size: -
v_call: TRBV7-2

cdr3_aa: CASSSGYGYTF
cdr3_nt: TGTGCCAGCAGTTCAGGCTATGGCTACACCTTC
d_call: -
j_call: TRBJ1-2
clone_size: -
v_call: TRBV12-3/TRBV12-4

cdr3_aa: CASSPRGRANYGYTF
cdr3_nt: TGTGCCAGCAGTCCCCGAGGCAGGGCGAACTATGGCTACACCTTC
d_call: -
j_call: TRBJ1-2
clone_size: -
v_call: TRBV28

cdr3_aa: CASSIPGLHNEQFF
cdr3_nt: TGTGCCAGCAGTATCCCAGGGCTTCACAATGAGCAGTTCTTC
d_call: -
j_call: TRBJ2-1
clone_size: -
v_call: TRBV28

cdr3_aa: CSAPGYEGGGYTF
cdr3_nt: TGCAGCGCCCCGGGTTACGAGGGGGGTGGCTACACCTTC
d_call: -
j_call: TRBJ1-2
clone_size: -
v_call: TRBV29-1

cdr3_aa: CASSLDILGPYNEQFF
cdr3_nt: TGTGCCAGCAGTCTAGACATTCTAGGCCCCTACAATGAGCAGTTCTTC
d_call: -
j_call: TRBJ2-1
clone_size: once
v_call: TRBV6-2/TRBV6-3

cdr3_aa: CASSIPPPGVYNEQFF
cdr3_nt: TGTGCCAGTAGTATCCCCCCTCCGGGAGTCTACAATGAGCAGTTCTTC
d_call: -
j_call: TRBJ2-1
clone_size: -
v_call: TRBV19

cdr3_aa: CASSKGPGLAPNEQFF
cdr3_nt: TGTGCCAGCAGCAAGGGACCGGGACTAGCACCCAATGAGCAGTTCTTC
d_call: TRBD2
j_call: TRBJ2-1
clone_size: -
v_call: TRBV3-1/TRBV3-2

cdr3_aa: CASSPAFNEQFF
cdr3_nt: TGTGCCAGCAGCCCAGCCTTCAATGAGCAGTTCTTC
d_call: -
j_call: TRBJ2-1
clone_size: -
v_call: TRBV3-1/TRBV3-2

cdr3_aa: CASSPGTDYEQYF
cdr3_nt: TGTGCCAGCAGCCCTGGGACCGACTACGAGCAGTACTTC
d_call: -
j_call: TRBJ2-7
clone_size: once
v_call: TRBV7-9

cdr3_aa: CASSQGGESTDTQYF
cdr3_nt: TGCGCCAGCAGCCAAGGAGGGGAAAGCACAGATACGCAGTATTTT
d_call: -
j_call: TRBJ2-3
clone_size: -
v_call: TRBV4-1

cdr3_aa: CASSSAWDSGNTIYF
cdr3_nt: TGTGCCAGCAGTTCCGCGTGGGACTCTGGAAACACCATATATTTT
d_call: -
j_call: TRBJ1-3
clone_size: -
v_call: TRBV27

cdr3_aa: CASIANSGANVLTF
cdr3_nt: TGTGCCAGTATAGCAAACTCTGGGGCCAACGTCCTGACTTTC
d_call: -
j_call: TRBJ2-6
clone_size: -
v_call: TRBV19

cdr3_aa: CAWSVVGGGTQYF
cdr3_nt: TGTGCCTGGAGTGTGGTGGGAGGGGGCACGCAGTATTTT
d_call: -
j_call: TRBJ2-3
clone_size: -
v_call: TRBV30

cdr3_aa: CASSPPGGREAQHF
cdr3_nt: TGTGCCAGCAGCCCCCCGGGAGGGCGGGAAGCCCAGCATTTT
d_call: -
j_call: TRBJ1-5
clone_size: -
v_call: TRBV7-2

cdr3_aa: CASSLRTNNPTFFLPLHF
cdr3_nt: TGTGCCAGCAGTTTGCGGACGAATAACCCAACGTTCTTTTTGCCCCTCCACTTT
d_call: -
j_call: TRBJ1-6
clone_size: -
v_call: TRBV28

cdr3_aa: CASSLVGGTSTEAFF
cdr3_nt: TGCGCCAGCAGCTTGGTAGGGGGCACGAGCACTGAAGCTTTCTTT
d_call: TRBD1
j_call: TRBJ1-1
clone_size: -
v_call: TRBV5-1

cdr3_aa: CAWSAGTPNGYTF
cdr3_nt: TGTGCCTGGAGTGCCGGGACGCCTAACGGCTACACCTTC
d_call: -
j_call: TRBJ1-2
clone_size: -
v_call: TRBV30

cdr3_aa: CASSLGLPYEQYF
cdr3_nt: TGTGCCAGTAGTCTAGGACTCCCCTACGAGCAGTACTTC
d_call: -
j_call: TRBJ2-7
clone_size: -
v_call: TRBV19

cdr3_aa: CASSIDGQETQYF
cdr3_nt: TGTGCCAGTAGTATAGACGGACAAGAGACCCAGTACTTC
d_call: -
j_call: TRBJ2-5
clone_size: -
v_call: TRBV19

cdr3_aa: CASIPLRDRFYGYTF
cdr3_nt: TGTGCCAGCATCCCTCTCCGGGACAGGTTCTATGGCTACACCTTC
d_call: -
j_call: TRBJ1-2
clone_size: -
v_call: TRBV21-1

cdr3_aa: CAWSAGSQIYF
cdr3_nt: TGTGCCTGGAGTGCAGGGTCCCAGATATATTTT
d_call: -
j_call: TRBJ1-3
clone_size: -
v_call: TRBV30

cdr3_aa: CAWSESASTQYF
cdr3_nt: TGTGCCTGGAGTGAATCGGCGTCCACCCAGTACTTC
d_call: -
j_call: TRBJ2-5
clone_size: -
v_call: TRBV30

cdr3_aa: CASSTPTALDSPLHF
cdr3_nt: TGTGCCAGCAGTACTCCAACGGCTCTGGATTCACCCCTCCACTTT
d_call: -
j_call: TRBJ1-6
clone_size: -
v_call: TRBV28

cdr3_aa: CASSKTSGKGNEQFF
cdr3_nt: TGTGCCAGCAGTAAGACTAGCGGGAAAGGCAATGAGCAGTTCTTC
d_call: TRBD2
j_call: TRBJ2-1
clone_size: -
v_call: TRBV11-2

cdr3_aa: CASSRSRNEKLFF
cdr3_nt: TGTGCCAGCAGCCGATCCAGGAATGAAAAACTGTTTTTT
d_call: -
j_call: TRBJ1-4
clone_size: -
v_call: TRBV28

cdr3_aa: CASSWGERSYEQYF
cdr3_nt: TGCGCCAGCAGCTGGGGCGAGCGATCCTACGAGCAGTACTTC
d_call: -
j_call: TRBJ2-7
clone_size: -
v_call: TRBV4-1

cdr3_aa: CAWRQPGTGETQYF
cdr3_nt: TGTGCCTGGAGACAACCCGGGACAGGGGAGACCCAGTACTTC
d_call: TRBD1
j_call: TRBJ2-5
clone_size: -
v_call: TRBV30

cdr3_aa: CASSSWGRDRKDYEQYF
cdr3_nt: TGTGCCAGCAGTTCCTGGGGGAGGGACAGGAAAGACTACGAGCAGTACTTC
d_call: -
j_call: TRBJ2-7
clone_size: -
v_call: TRBV28

cdr3_aa: CASSPTFGSYEQYF
cdr3_nt: TGTGCCAGCAGCCCCACCTTTGGATCCTACGAGCAGTACTTC
d_call: -
j_call: TRBJ2-7
clone_size: -
v_call: TRBV11-2

cdr3_aa: CASSLGRGIQETQYF
cdr3_nt: TGTGCCAGCAGCTTAGGTCGGGGGATCCAAGAGACCCAGTACTTC
d_call: -
j_call: TRBJ2-5
clone_size: few
v_call: TRBV7-9

cdr3_aa: CASSITGTNYGYTF
cdr3_nt: TGTGCCAGTAGTATTACAGGGACTAACTATGGCTACACCTTC
d_call: -
j_call: TRBJ1-2
clone_size: -
v_call: TRBV19

cdr3_aa: CASSTYTSGGYNEQFF
cdr3_nt: TGTGCCAGTAGTACCTACACTAGCGGGGGTTACAATGAGCAGTTCTTC
d_call: TRBD2
j_call: TRBJ2-1
clone_size: -
v_call: TRBV19

cdr3_aa: CASSYSGGARDTEAFF
cdr3_nt: TGTGCCAGCAGTTACTCAGGGGGCGCAAGGGACACTGAAGCTTTCTTT
d_call: TRBD1
j_call: TRBJ1-1
clone_size: -
v_call: TRBV6-5

cdr3_aa: CASSRTGANTEAFF
cdr3_nt: TGTGCCAGCAGCCGGACAGGGGCGAACACTGAAGCTTTCTTT
d_call: TRBD1
j_call: TRBJ1-1
clone_size: -
v_call: TRBV11-2

cdr3_aa: CATSRDRGSGSSYEQYF
cdr3_nt: TGTGCCACCAGCAGAGATCGAGGTAGCGGGAGTTCCTACGAGCAGTACTTC
d_call: TRBD2
j_call: TRBJ2-7
clone_size: once
v_call: TRBV15

cdr3_aa: CASSLLAGGPLGSTDTQYF
cdr3_nt: TGTGCCAGCAGCTTGCTAGCGGGAGGGCCTTTAGGTAGCACAGATACGCAGTATTTT
d_call: TRBD2
j_call: TRBJ2-3
clone_size: -
v_call: TRBV7-2

cdr3_aa: CASSYRRGTSPYLPQYF
cdr3_nt: TGTGCCAGCAGTTACCGCCGAGGGACTAGCCCCTATCTCCCCCAGTACTTC
d_call: TRBD2
j_call: TRBJ2-5
clone_size: -
v_call: TRBV6-2/TRBV6-3

cdr3_aa: CASTGSQNQDTQYF
cdr3_nt: TGTGCCAGCACCGGGTCGCAGAACCAAGATACGCAGTATTTT
d_call: -
j_call: TRBJ2-3
clone_size: once
v_call: TRBV9

cdr3_aa: CASSFTGGTLETQYF
cdr3_nt: TGTGCCAGCAGCTTTACTGGCGGCACTTTAGAGACCCAGTACTTC
d_call: -
j_call: TRBJ2-5
clone_size: -
v_call: TRBV11-2

cdr3_aa: CAWSIPSGYGYTF
cdr3_nt: TGTGCCTGGAGCATTCCGTCGGGCTATGGCTACACCTTC
d_call: -
j_call: TRBJ1-2
clone_size: -
v_call: TRBV30

cdr3_aa: CASSQERGSEQFF
cdr3_nt: TGCGCCAGCAGCCAAGAGCGGGGGTCTGAGCAGTTCTTC
d_call: TRBD2
j_call: TRBJ2-1
clone_size: -
v_call: TRBV4-1

cdr3_aa: CASSASGTGGSYEQYF
cdr3_nt: TGTGCCAGCAGCGCATCCGGGACAGGGGGCTCCTACGAGCAGTACTTC
d_call: TRBD1
j_call: TRBJ2-7
clone_size: once
v_call: TRBV3-1/TRBV3-2

cdr3_aa: CASSHEAPGQVVYGYTF
cdr3_nt: TGCGCCAGCAGCCACGAGGCACCGGGACAGGTCGTATATGGCTACACCTTC
d_call: TRBD1
j_call: TRBJ1-2
clone_size: -
v_call: TRBV5-1

cdr3_aa: CASSSRELGNTIYF
cdr3_nt: TGTGCCAGCAGCTCCAGGGAGCTTGGAAACACCATATATTTT
d_call: -
j_call: TRBJ1-3
clone_size: -
v_call: TRBV11-2